This T cell receptor beta chain was identified during a study of cytomegalovirus exposure and HLA in healthy donors. About the research overall: About 85 million unique TCRs from HLA-typed donors were held in an early release of data.

CDR1 SGDLS and CDR2 YYNGEE come from the germline V gene. There are 14 residues in the CDR3. The V end lost 3 bases, the J end lost 2 bases, and 11 bases lay between the germline ends. PCR amplification relied on 60 Vbeta primers (plus 13 Jbeta primers). Assay: immunoSEQ multiplex PCR; the TCRdb copy retains only in-frame clones and omits some. The repertoire has 180,000 or so clones, approximately 80% of them found once; the top ten carry 0.6% to 0.95%. At the time of sampling, donors were nominally healthy, though unrecorded immune exposures were likely. The origin of this receptor is a female donor in good health and CMV-seronegative. The sample taken for sequencing was PBMCs. This rearrangement joins TRBV9 to TRBJ1-2; D call uncertain. CDR3 bases: TGTGCCAGCAGCGACACCGGGAACAACTATGGCTACACCTTC. It yields the protein CASSDTGNNYGYTF.